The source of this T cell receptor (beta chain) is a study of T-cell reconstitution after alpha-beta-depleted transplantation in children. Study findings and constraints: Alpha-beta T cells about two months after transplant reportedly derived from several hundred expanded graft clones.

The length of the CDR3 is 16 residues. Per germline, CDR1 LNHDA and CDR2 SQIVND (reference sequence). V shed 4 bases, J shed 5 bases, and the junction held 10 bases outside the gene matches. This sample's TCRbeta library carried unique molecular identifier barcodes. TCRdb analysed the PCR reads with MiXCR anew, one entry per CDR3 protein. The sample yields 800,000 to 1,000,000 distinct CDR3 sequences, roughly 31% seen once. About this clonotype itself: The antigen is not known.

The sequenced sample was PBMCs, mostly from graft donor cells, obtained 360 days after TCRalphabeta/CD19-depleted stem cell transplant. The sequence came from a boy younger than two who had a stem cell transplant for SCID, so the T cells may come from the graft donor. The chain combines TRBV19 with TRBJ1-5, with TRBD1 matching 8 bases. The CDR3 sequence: CASSTLDRGRYQPQHF. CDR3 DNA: TGTGCCAGTAGTACCCTCGACAGGGGCCGTTATCAGCCCCAGCATTTT.